The 2 T cell receptor beta chains given below trace back to one sample, sequenced in a study of control samples from healthy donors and cancer patients. Sequenced by immunoSEQ multiplex PCR; TCRdb stores in-frame clones only, minus some. The sample has under 130,000 clones, roughly 89% seen once. The sequenced sample was PBMCs. These receptors were collected from a man aged 55 to 69 with lung cancer.

The chain is built from TRBV6-6 and TRBJ1-2, with 11 bases fitting TRBD1. CDR3 length equals 15 residues. The germline V gene encodes CDR1 MNHNY and CDR2 SVGAGI (reference sequence). V dropped 4 bases and J dropped 4; count of bases not matched to a gene: 5. The chain's CDR3 is CASSSIGTGGYGYTF. CDR3 sequence (DNA): TGTGCCAGCAGTTCCATCGGGACAGGGGGCTATGGCTACACCTTC.

V is TRBV27 and J is TRBJ1-5; D is ambiguous. The CDR3 covers 13 residues. CDR1 MNHEY and CDR2 SMNVEV come from the germline V gene (reference sequence). The V gene lost 5 bases and the J gene lost 7 bases, with 12 bases spanning the gap. The CDR3 sequence: CASSLGPYQPQHF. In DNA, the CDR3 is TGTGCCAGCAGTCTCGGGCCTTACCAGCCCCAGCATTTT.